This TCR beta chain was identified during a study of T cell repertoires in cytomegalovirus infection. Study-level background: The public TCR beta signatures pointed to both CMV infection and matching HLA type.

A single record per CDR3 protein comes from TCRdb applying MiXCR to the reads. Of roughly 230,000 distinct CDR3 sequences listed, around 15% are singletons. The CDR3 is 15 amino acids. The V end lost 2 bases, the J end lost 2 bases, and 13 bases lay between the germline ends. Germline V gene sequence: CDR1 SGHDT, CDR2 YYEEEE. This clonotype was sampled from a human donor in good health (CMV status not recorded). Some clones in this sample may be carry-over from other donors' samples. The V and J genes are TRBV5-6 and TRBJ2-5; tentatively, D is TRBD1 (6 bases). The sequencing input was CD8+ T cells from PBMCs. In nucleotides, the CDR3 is TGTGCCAGCAGCTTCAGTTCAGGGGTGCAAGAGACCCAGTACTTC. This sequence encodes CASSFSSGVQETQYF.